Shown below are 8 T cell receptor beta chains from a single sample sequenced in a study of blood T cells in healthy people across ages. Then a second PCR, running about 6 to 11 cycles, was carried out with a sample-barcoded 5' primer and a J-beta primer mix. From the 5' RACE reads, TCRdb called clonotypes with MiXCR, one entry per CDR3 protein. This sample yields around 1,700,000 distinct CDR3 sequences, of which 28% are seen a single time; approximately 7.7% belongs to the top ten. Sequencing input: blood. The source is a woman in her 30s in good health.

The V gene is TRBV29-1, the J gene TRBJ2-3, with TRBD2 identical over 9 bases. Losses at the gene ends were 8 bases for V and 5 bases for J; bases not matched to a gene: 14. The germline gives CDR1 SQVTM, CDR2 ANQGSEA. The CDR3 length is 15 residues. CDR3 protein: CSIERVAGARDTQYF. In DNA form, the CDR3 reads TGCAGCATCGAACGGGTAGCGGGAGCAAGAGATACGCAGTATTTT.

This clonotype has only a few counts. This chain connects TRBV20-1 to TRBJ2-1; D perhaps matches TRBD2 (5 bases). From germline, CDR1 is DFQATT and CDR2 SNEGSKA (reference sequence). This CDR3 has 13 amino acids. This chain's CDR3 is CSSGSGEYNEQFF. CDR3 DNA: TGCAGCTCGGGAAGCGGAGAGTACAATGAGCAGTTCTTC.

This clonotype has a handful of counts. The chain uses TRBV2 and TRBJ2-3, with D maybe TRBD1 (7 bases). Germline CDR1 and CDR2: SNHLY and FYNNEI. V was cut by 0 bases and J by 6 bases, with 28 bases left in between. This CDR3 has 20 residues. The CDR3 region has the DNA TGTGCCAGCAGTGAAGCGAAAGACGAAGGGACAGTTAATGGGAGGGATACGCAGTATTTT. Its translation is CASSEAKDEGTVNGRDTQYF.

J is TRBJ2-2 and V is TRBV20-1; a possible D gene is TRBD2 (6 bases). The CDR3 has 15 amino acids. Germline CDR1 reads DFQATT; CDR2 reads SNEGSKA (reference sequence). V lost 2 bases and J 1 base, leaving 11 bases between the germline ends. The CDR3 spells CSARKGGMNTGELFF. The CDR3 DNA sequence: TGCAGTGCTAGAAAGGGCGGGATGAACACCGGGGAGCTGTTTTTT.

This clonotype was seen at least ten times. V is TRBV10-3 and J is TRBJ2-7; 7 nucleotides agree with TRBD1. Germline V lookup: CDR1 ENHRY, CDR2 SYGVKD. The CDR3 is 14 amino acids. Unmatched junction bases numbered 5, after V lost 0 bases and J lost 6 bases. The CDR3 reads CAISESKQGSEQYF. For the CDR3, the DNA is TGTGCCATCAGTGAGTCCAAACAGGGGAGCGAGCAGTACTTC.

On this clonotype itself: Being one base from a much bigger clone, this may be a read error. The conserved phenylalanine or tryptophan is not found at the CDR3 terminus, so this likely reflects a read error. The CDR3 bases are TGTGCCAGCAGCTTCGCGGGGGGCGGGGAGACCCAGTACGTC. This codes for CASSFAGGGETQYV. The gene calls are TRBV7-3 and TRBJ2-5; the match to TRBD2 covers 8 bases. This CDR3 spans 14 amino acids. J gave up 5 bases and V 3 bases, and 5 bases lay outside the gene matches. The germline V gene encodes CDR1 SGHTA and CDR2 FQGTGA.

This clonotype was detected many times. This chain connects TRBV6-6 to TRBJ2-1; a possible D gene is TRBD2 (5 bases). Germline V lookup: CDR1 MNHNY, CDR2 SVGAGI (reference sequence). The CDR3 sequence is 14 residues long. V dropped 6 bases and J dropped 7 bases, with 16 bases sitting between them. CDR3 residues: CASRDSTVRNEQFF. The DNA for the CDR3 is TGTGCCAGCAGGGACTCTACAGTTAGGAATGAGCAGTTCTTC.

This chain links TRBV27 with TRBJ2-1; D may correspond to TRBD1 or TRBD2 (6 bases each). Germline loops: CDR1 MNHEY, CDR2 SMNVEV (reference sequence). The CDR3 spans 14 residues. Trimming pared 3 bases from V and 6 bases from J, leaving 12 bases between. This CDR3 is CASSFSGGFNEQFF. The CDR3 DNA follows: TGTGCCAGCAGTTTTTCCGGGGGCTTCAATGAGCAGTTCTTC.